The entry below describes one T cell receptor (beta chain). This clone occurred a few times. The antigen this receptor binds is unknown. Per-nucleotide qualities are absent, and no much larger clonotype sits a single base away. The record originates from a study of cytomegalovirus exposure and HLA in healthy donors (TCRdb year 2017). Broadly, across the study: According to an earlier analysis of several hundred of the donors, 150 million to 200 million T cells yielded 117 million unique TCR beta sequences and approximately 280 Gb of sequence data. An early release covering approximately 600 HLA-typed donors comprised approximately 300 gigabases of sequencing data and 65 million to 100 million unique TCR sequences. Typing coverage differed by locus: A, B, C, DRB1 and DQB1 were typed in roughly 629-640 donors, DQA1 in about 500, DPA1 in 600 to 610, and DPB1 in 472. The study was designed to test whether signatures of past pathogen exposure could be identified by cataloging public T cell receptors. Every discovery cohort repertoire had been produced on one sequencing platform. Of the 350 to 450 genotyped donors, about 84% fell in the genetic ancestry cluster associated with self-reported Caucasian donors. Using immunosequencing, the study profiled T cell repertoires from 640 or so subjects and related those repertoires to cytomegalovirus serostatus. Class I and class II HLA loci were covered by the typing at four-digit resolution. Across approximately 400 genotyped donors of the cohort, an average of about 250,000 unique TCR beta nucleotide sequences per donor were sequenced, and 15% to 20% of those sequences were non-productive. Donor age, sex, ethnicity and CMV serostatus were compiled alongside the repertoire data. Genome-wide SNP genotypes for about 65% of the 666 donors were used in a later genetic analysis, which treated that subset as a discovery cohort. To study patterns of TCR occurrence, a later analysis re-analyzed previously published TCR beta repertoires from 700 or so donors and added high-resolution HLA genotyping. Rather than using new phenotypic data, the later analysis identified candidate immune exposures from TCR beta sequences and from how often those sequences occurred across donors. An earlier analysis of around 540 of the donors applied high-throughput TCR beta sequencing to assess whether each TCR beta V gene segment acted as functional or pseudogenic. Four or five DR-DQ haplotypes were handled as single units for association and clustering because linkage in the cohort was strong. To predict cytomegalovirus infection status, the study combined high-throughput TCR immunosequencing, statistical association of individual TCRs with disease status, and machine learning. In addition to the first cohort of around 670 subjects, a separate validation cohort of 130 or so different subjects was used. Broader findings and caveats from the paper: Roughly uniform sequencing depth across donors was assumed in presence/absence analyses, although this assumption may not hold. In the study, around 150 TCR beta chains were listed as associated with cytomegalovirus. According to the authors, the approach could potentially be generalized to other disease states and immunological phenotypes. A later genetic analysis reported fewer N-insertions in productive TCRs among donors in an Asian-associated ancestry cluster than the approximately 700-donor mean. Several of the top co-occurrence clusters appeared to be linked to parvovirus B19, influenza, CMV and Epstein-Barr virus, according to a later analysis. The classifier was reported to diagnose cytomegalovirus status with high specificity and sensitivity in both the original and validation cohorts. Because counts were too low, 15 or so rarely observed V segments, including chromosome 9 orphons, were excluded from the earlier analysis of around 590 of the donors. Because HLA typing was missing for some donors at each locus, association tests included only the typed subset. According to a later analysis, TCR association rates differed among HLA loci, with DRB1 alleles showing the most associated TCRs and HLA-C alleles showing the fewest. Specific HLA alleles were associated with about 17,000 TCR beta sequences at a false discovery rate of 0.05 in a later analysis. Immune exposure information for the cohort was limited to CMV serostatus. A later analysis found that most CMV-associated TCR beta chains appeared HLA-restricted, with HLA associations seemingly driven largely by CMV exposure. When HLA alleles, especially DR and DQ, strongly co-occurred, attributing TCR associations to individual alleles was difficult. The cohort was sequenced for TCR beta chains only, and without alpha or paired-chain data the features that could be detected were limited. In an earlier analysis of some 550 of the donors, most TCR beta V segments were observed in productive rearrangements about 90% or about 30% of the time, broadly matching IMGT annotations. In a later analysis, HLA-associated TCR beta chains showed more clonal expansion and lower generation probabilities than non-associated chains that were equally common. Some IMGT-functional V segments, including TRBV6-2 and TRBV6-3, could not be distinguished by the 87-base-pair reads and were therefore excluded. While some public TCRs were present in many individuals, most TCR sequences turned up only very rarely across donors. V-gene and J-gene trimming of TCR beta chains was associated with a missense DCLRE1C variant in a later genetic analysis, and the association was replicated in an independent cohort. Linkage disequilibrium might explain the correlated functional status among segregating V segments, but an unknown experimental factor could not be excluded. A cluster of highly shared sequence variants was judged likely to be a technical artifact of the sequencing pipeline. A further reported finding was that TCR beta sequences accurately predicted the HLA-A and HLA-B alleles for most subjects in the first cohort. In vitro tests confirmed that three of the cytomegalovirus-associated TCR beta chains recognize cytomegalovirus antigens.

The cohort comprised some 730 healthy bone marrow donors. At the time of sampling, all cohort members were nominally healthy, though unrecorded immune exposures were likely present. The donor tested CMV seropositive and was one of the 289 seropositive cohort members. A peripheral blood sample was provided by each donor, and peripheral blood mononuclear cells were used for TCR beta sequencing. Genomic DNA extraction from the blood cell samples was performed with the Qiagen DNeasy Blood Extraction Kit. Preparation of the library involved the immunoSEQ multiplex PCR assay. For the multiplex PCR, a mixture combining 60 forward primers for TCR Vbeta segments and 13 reverse primers for TCR Jbeta segments was used. A multiplex PCR assay on genomic DNA amplified the CDR3 region of rearranged TCR beta genes. On the Illumina HiSeq System, the amplified TCR beta libraries were sequenced as 87-base-pair reads. In the authors' own workflow: A later analysis counted around 72 million unique TCR beta chains across the 640 or so repertoires, and roughly 11 million of these chains were shared by at least two donors. To remove PCR and sequencing errors, raw reads were error-corrected and collapsed into unique sequences using a nearest-neighbor algorithm that merged closely related sequences. CDR3 sequences were aligned to IMGT reference sequences to assign V, D and J gene segments. For a sequence to be retained, a match of at least six nucleotides was required to both a V gene segment and a J gene segment. Rearrangements were classified as productive when the CDR3 lacked stop codons and remained in frame with V and J, and all other rearrangements were classified as non-productive. CDR3 was defined according to IMGT convention as the region running from the second conserved V-encoded cysteine to the conserved J-encoded phenylalanine. In an earlier analysis of around 640 of the donors, sequences lacking an unambiguous match to a single V gene segment were excluded. An earlier analysis of several hundred of the donors called V segments functional above 56.7% productive rearrangements and segregating when the between-donor standard deviation exceeded 5%. A statistical classification framework was built to diagnose cytomegalovirus status from the catalog of TCR beta chain sequences. A later analysis assigned V and J genes by comparing TCR nucleotide sequences with IMGT/GENE-DB human TR gene sequences. In a later analysis, CDR3 sequences and most-parsimonious VDJ recombination scenarios were assigned using the TCRdist pipeline. In a later analysis, each TCR beta chain was defined by its CDR3 amino acid sequence together with its V-gene family, and reads lacking a unique V-gene family were excluded. In a later analysis, approximately 640 highly shared, low-generation-probability nucleotide sequences were removed to address suspected cross-contamination and a sequencing artifact. For each public chain, a later analysis derived a clonal expansion index from normalized ranks of inferred template counts within each repertoire. In a later analysis, generation probabilities were computed using a VDJ recombination model fitted to out-of-frame rearrangements, and the results were checked against IGoR. In a later analysis, TCR-TCR, TCR-HLA and TCR-CMV co-occurrence was scored with hypergeometric tests, and a repertoire-size bias correction was applied to TCR pairs. A later analysis estimated false discovery rates by permuting HLA or CMV assignments 20 times. In a later analysis, co-occurring TCRs were grouped with DBSCAN, and TCRdist sequence similarity was added when clustering was performed within HLA-allele-positive subsets. For co-occurrence clustering, repertoires with fewer than 30,000 or more than 120,000 public chains were excluded, along with roughly 5 repertoires with anomalous nucleotide sharing. The immuneACCESS repertoire file appears here via TCRdb, limited to in-frame rearrangements. These files lack a portion of the clones; in checked studies, under half of the deficit traces to unresolved V genes, and the cause of the others is not known. From that table come the V and J calls and clone size; the DNA was used to work out D and trimming. Counted in this sample were 120,000 to 150,000 clones; under 70% of them appeared once. The ten most abundant clones make up 2.5% to 3.5% of the sample.

The cysteine opens and the phenylalanine closes a CDR3 of 11 amino acids. Only CDR3 DNA remains: 33 bases, in frame from the first base. V lost 6 bases and J lost 12 bases; the stretch between them is 14 bases long. From a lookup of the germline V gene, CDR1 and CDR2 are SNHLY and FYNNEI. This sequence was found in a woman aged 25 to 39 in good health and CMV-seropositive. Recombination connected TRBV2 to TRBJ1-1; TRBD1 is perhaps the D gene, given 5 matching bases. Sequencing used PBMCs. The encoded CDR3 is CASSQARETFF. The nucleotide sequence reads TGTGCCAGCAGCCAAGCCAGGGAAACTTTCTTT.